The 29 T cell receptor beta chains below were found in one sample sequenced in a study of blood T cell repertoires in COVID-19. The table came from immunoSEQ multiplex PCR; TCRdb's copy has only in-frame clones and leaves some out. The sample records roughly 280,000 clones, about 86% being singletons. The specimen sequenced was peripheral blood. These receptors all come from a man aged 18 to 29 with active or convalescent COVID-19.

The chain carries TRBV27 and TRBJ1-4; D is ambiguous. The CDR3 sequence is 14 residues long. CDR1 and CDR2 from the germline V gene are MNHEY and SMNVEV (reference sequence). Between the trimmed V and J ends, which lost 6 bases and 7 bases, there was a span of 15 bases. CDR3 bases: TGTGCCAGCAGCCCGTCCTCCTCGCGTGAAAAACTGTTTTTT. Protein sequence: CASSPSSSREKLFF.

The chain joins TRBV19 to TRBJ1-2, with D maybe TRBD1 (5 bases). Between the trimmed V and J ends, which lost 4 bases and 4 bases, there was a span of 10 bases. From germline, CDR1 is LNHDA and CDR2 SQIVND (reference sequence). The CDR3 runs to 13 residues. For the CDR3, the DNA is TGTGCCAGTAGTAACCGACAGTTCTATGGCTACACCTTC. Translation gives CASSNRQFYGYTF.

The J gene is TRBJ2-7, the V gene TRBV15; 9 nucleotides agree with TRBD1. This CDR3 has 16 amino acids. The junction had 11 bases not matched to a gene; V was cut back by 3 bases and J by 5 bases. Germline-derived CDR1 and CDR2 are LNHNV and YYDKDF (reference sequence). DNA for the CDR3: TGTGCCACCAGCAGGAGGACCGGGACAGGGCAGCACGAGCAGTACTTC. Amino acid sequence: CATSRRTGTGQHEQYF.

This clone occurred once. V and J are TRBV11-3 and TRBJ1-5; perhaps TRBD1 as D (5 bases). The CDR3 runs to 14 residues. The germline V gene has CDR1 SGHNT and CDR2 YENEEA. V was shortened by 2 bases and J by 6 bases, with 11 bases between the two germline ends. As DNA, the CDR3 is TGTGCCAGCAGCTTACACGGGGGGGGTCAGCCCCAGCATTTT. This codes for CASSLHGGGQPQHF.

The V and J genes are TRBV7-7 and TRBJ2-3; 7 nucleotides match TRBD1. V trimming: 5 bases; J trimming: 4 bases; junction bases outside the gene matches: 3. Per germline, CDR1 SSHAT and CDR2 FNYEAQ (reference sequence). The CDR3 consists of 13 residues. The CDR3 region has the DNA TGTGCCAGCAGCCGGGACAGAGCAGATACGCAGTATTTT. It translates to CASSRDRADTQYF.

The chain has TRBV6-6 and TRBJ1-2; unclear D gene. The CDR3 consists of 15 residues. V lost 5 bases, J lost 2 bases, and 15 bases lay in between. In germline, CDR1 is MNHNY, CDR2 SVGAGI (reference sequence). The CDR3, as DNA: TGTGCCAGCAGTCCCGCGGGAGGGAGGAACTATGGCTACACCTTC. Its translation: CASSPAGGRNYGYTF.

The chain carries TRBV9 and TRBJ2-2; 7 bases are a match to TRBD2. The germline gives CDR1 SGDLS, CDR2 YYNGEE. J lost 5 bases, V lost 0 bases, and 4 bases had no gene match. The CDR3 is 15 residues long. This CDR3 reads CASSVGAGSTGELFF. CDR3 DNA sequence: TGTGCCAGCAGCGTAGGAGCGGGGAGTACCGGGGAGCTGTTTTTT.

This clone was counted once. V gene TRBV10-3 combines with J gene TRBJ1-4, with D perhaps TRBD1 (5 bases). This CDR3 is 14 amino acids long. CDR1 is ENHRY and CDR2 is SYGVKD in the germline V gene. V was pared by 4 bases and J by 3 bases, with 9 bases between. The CDR3 DNA is TGTGCCATCAGTGCGACAGCCTCTAATGAAAAACTGTTTTTT. It specifies CAISATASNEKLFF.

V gene TRBV11-2 combines with J gene TRBJ2-1, with TRBD2 identical over 9 bases. Trimming removed 4 bases from V and 5 bases from J; junction bases left unmatched: 15. The CDR3 totals 18 residues. The germline V gene encodes CDR1 SGHAT and CDR2 FQNNGV. CDR3 in amino acids: CASSSPGGAGGSHNEQFF. The CDR3 DNA follows: TGTGCCAGCAGCTCACCTGGCGGAGCGGGGGGAAGTCACAATGAGCAGTTCTTC.

The chain uses TRBV6-2 or TRBV6-3 and TRBJ2-7; D possibly corresponds to TRBD2 (5 bases). Deletions cut 0 bases from V and 2 bases from J, with 14 bases between. CDR1 is MNHEY and CDR2 is SVGEGT in the germline V gene. This CDR3 is built from 16 residues. The chain's CDR3 is CASSYSKPSGAYEQYF. DNA of the CDR3: TGTGCCAGCAGTTACTCGAAACCTTCCGGGGCCTACGAGCAGTACTTC.

The chain uses TRBV5-8 and TRBJ2-7; 13 nucleotides match TRBD2. Germline V gene data show CDR1 as SGHTS and CDR2 as YDEGEE. V trimming: 4 bases; J trimming: 4 bases; junction bases outside the gene matches: 5. The CDR3 totals 15 residues. The CDR3 loop is CASSRGLAGPYEQYF. The CDR3 DNA is TGTGCCAGCAGCCGGGGACTAGCGGGACCATACGAGCAGTACTTC.

The gene calls are TRBV5-1 and TRBJ2-5, with 9 nucleotides matching TRBD1. J gave up 5 bases and V 1 base, and 3 bases lay outside the gene matches. The CDR3 spans 14 residues. Germline-derived CDR1 and CDR2 are SGHRS and YFSETQ. The CDR3 spells CASSLTTGGETQYF. In DNA, the CDR3 is TGCGCCAGCAGCTTGACGACAGGGGGGGAGACCCAGTACTTC.

The chain is built from TRBV6-5 and TRBJ2-7; 8 bases are a match to TRBD2. The ends lost 0 bases at V and 3 bases at J; junction bases unmatched: 7. In germline, CDR1 is MNHEY, CDR2 SVGAGI. The CDR3 loop spans 16 amino acids. CDR3 DNA sequence: TGTGCCAGCAGTTACTCGAGGCGGGGGGCTATCTACGAGCAGTACTTC. Translated: CASSYSRRGAIYEQYF.

The V call is TRBV30, the J call TRBJ2-1; a weak D match, TRBD2 (6 bases). The CDR3 totals 13 residues. CDR1 is GTSNPN and CDR2 is SVGIG in the germline V gene (reference sequence). V lost 0 bases and J lost 8, with 11 bases in between. CDR3 DNA: TGTGCCTGGAGTGTACCAGGGAGGTATGAGCAGTTCTTC. Translating gives CAWSVPGRYEQFF.

The V and J genes are TRBV6-5 and TRBJ1-6, with 7 nucleotides matching TRBD1. V lost 4 bases, J lost 13 bases, and 13 bases stayed unmatched. CDR3 length: 15 amino acids. Per the germline V gene, CDR1 is MNHEY and CDR2 is SVGAGI. The CDR3 region is CASSSRGVGGDPLHF. Here the CDR3 DNA reads TGTGCCAGCAGTTCGCGGGGGGTAGGGGGCGATCCCCTCCACTTT.

The chain recombines TRBV3-1 (or the pseudogene TRBV3-2) with TRBJ1-4; 10 bases match TRBD1. V lost 3 bases, J lost 3 bases, and 1 base stayed unmatched. Germline CDR1 LGHDT, CDR2 YNNKEL (reference sequence). This CDR3 is 15 amino acids long. The CDR3 DNA follows: TGTGCCAGCAGCCATGGGACAGGGGCTAATGAAAAACTGTTTTTT. Its protein is CASSHGTGANEKLFF.

Comment on this clone: A junction end diverges from the germline sequence, so it may reflect a read error. The V call is TRBV5-1, the J call TRBJ1-2, with no clear D. The germline V gene has CDR1 SGHRS and CDR2 YFSETQ. The CDR3 runs to 12 residues. The CDR3 is CASSVEGGPLAF. CDR3 sequence (DNA): TGCGCCAGCAGCGTAGAGGGAGGTCCCCTCGCCTTC.

The J gene is TRBJ1-3, the V gene TRBV15; perhaps TRBD1 as D (5 bases). V lost 3 bases and J 3 bases, leaving 12 bases between the germline ends. Germline CDR1 LNHNV, CDR2 YYDKDF (reference sequence). This CDR3 has 15 residues. The CDR3 loop reads CATSRGRGGGNTIYF. The CDR3 coding sequence is TGTGCCACCAGCAGGGGAAGGGGAGGTGGAAACACCATATATTTT.

In the case of this clone: In the same sample, other DNA sequences code for this CDR3. The chain carries TRBV6-2 or TRBV6-3 and TRBJ1-5; no firm D call. V lost 6 bases and J 6 bases, leaving 6 bases between the germline ends. This CDR3 is built from 11 residues. The germline V gene encodes CDR1 MNHEY and CDR2 SVGEGT. The chain's CDR3 is CASSRGQPQHF. The CDR3 nucleotides read TGTGCCAGCAGCCGCGGTCAGCCCCAGCATTTT.

This chain connects TRBV27 to TRBJ2-5; 7 positions agree with TRBD1. This CDR3 region has 11 residues. With V trimmed by 11 bases and J by 7 bases, 7 bases remained unmatched. Germline loops: CDR1 MNHEY, CDR2 SMNVEV (reference sequence). The CDR3 is CASQGDGTQYF. CDR3 bases: TGTGCCTCTCAGGGGGACGGGACCCAGTACTTC.

The V gene is TRBV6-6, the J gene TRBJ1-3; D ambiguous. The ends were cut back, 4 bases at V and 1 base at J, with 11 bases in the middle. This CDR3 has 15 amino acids. Germline V lookup: CDR1 MNHNY, CDR2 SVGAGI (reference sequence). CDR3 DNA: TGTGCCAGCAGTTTTCGACCGAGGTCTGGAAACACCATATATTTT. It specifies CASSFRPRSGNTIYF.

The CDR3 here is CASSQAPPGNQPQHF. Written as DNA, the CDR3 is TGCGCCAGCAGCCAAGCCCCCCCTGGCAATCAGCCCCAGCATTTT. This chain uses TRBV4-1 with TRBJ1-5; D gene unclear. V was shortened by 1 base and J by 2 bases, with 9 bases between the two germline ends. Germline V lookup: CDR1 MGHRA, CDR2 YSYEKL. The CDR3 spans 15 residues.

V and J are TRBV6-5 and TRBJ2-1; TRBD1 matches 7 bases. V trimming: 2 bases; J trimming: 7 bases; junction bases outside the gene matches: 11. The germline CDR1 and CDR2 sequences are MNHEY and SVGAGI. The CDR3 consists of 16 residues. Here the CDR3 DNA reads TGTGCCAGCAGTTACCCCCCTACTCAGGGGGAAAATGAGCAGTTCTTC. Protein product: CASSYPPTQGENEQFF.

The chain carries TRBV6-6 and TRBJ1-6; D might be TRBD1 (5 bases). Trimming shortened V by 10 bases and J by 0 bases, and 10 bases separated the two germline ends. The CDR3 loop spans 14 amino acids. Germline CDR1 and CDR2: MNHNY and SVGAGI (reference sequence). The CDR3 region is CATLQGSYNSPLHF. Written as DNA, the CDR3 is TGTGCCACTCTCCAGGGCTCCTATAATTCACCCCTCCACTTT.

This clone came up a few times. Here the CDR3 reads CASSRRLKDEQFF. The CDR3 nucleotides read TGTGCCAGCAGCCGCCGACTAAAGGATGAGCAGTTCTTC. The gene calls are TRBV7-8 and TRBJ2-1; TRBD2 might be the D (5 bases). The V and J ends lost 5 bases and 8 bases respectively, with 13 bases between them. CDR1 is SGHVS and CDR2 is FQNEAQ in the germline V gene. CDR3 length: 13 residues.

The V call is TRBV7-6, the J call TRBJ2-5; possible D gene TRBD1, 6 bases. The V and J ends lost 6 bases and 3 bases respectively, with 20 bases between them. The germline V gene has CDR1 SGHVS and CDR2 FNYEAQ. The length of the CDR3 is 16 residues. CDR3 amino acids: CASRGQLQGLKETQYF. In DNA, the CDR3 is TGTGCCAGCAGGGGGCAATTACAGGGATTAAAAGAGACCCAGTACTTC.

The rearrangement links TRBV29-1 to TRBJ1-2; TRBD1 might be the D (5 bases). Looked up from germline, CDR1 is SQVTM and CDR2 is ANQGSEA. The V end was cut by 5 bases, the J end by 9 bases, with 25 bases between. This CDR3 is 15 amino acids long. CDR3 in DNA: TGCAGCGTTCCAAAGTGGGGGGTTGCCCGAGGTAGCTACACCTTC. This sequence encodes CSVPKWGVARGSYTF.

This chain joins TRBV28 and TRBJ2-3; tentatively, D is TRBD2 (5 bases). From germline, CDR1 is MDHEN and CDR2 SYDVKM. Trimming removed 8 bases at V and 2 bases at J, with 14 bases between. The CDR3 consists of 14 residues. The CDR3 sequence: CASAERDDTDTQYF. The CDR3, as DNA: TGTGCCAGCGCAGAACGGGATGACACAGATACGCAGTATTTT.

The chain uses TRBV7-5 and TRBJ1-5. TRBV7-5 is a pseudogene. This CDR3 has 14 residues. For the CDR3, the DNA is TGTGCCAGAAGCTACCGGGAAGTCAATCAGCCCCAGCATTTT. Protein: CARSYREVNQPQHF.